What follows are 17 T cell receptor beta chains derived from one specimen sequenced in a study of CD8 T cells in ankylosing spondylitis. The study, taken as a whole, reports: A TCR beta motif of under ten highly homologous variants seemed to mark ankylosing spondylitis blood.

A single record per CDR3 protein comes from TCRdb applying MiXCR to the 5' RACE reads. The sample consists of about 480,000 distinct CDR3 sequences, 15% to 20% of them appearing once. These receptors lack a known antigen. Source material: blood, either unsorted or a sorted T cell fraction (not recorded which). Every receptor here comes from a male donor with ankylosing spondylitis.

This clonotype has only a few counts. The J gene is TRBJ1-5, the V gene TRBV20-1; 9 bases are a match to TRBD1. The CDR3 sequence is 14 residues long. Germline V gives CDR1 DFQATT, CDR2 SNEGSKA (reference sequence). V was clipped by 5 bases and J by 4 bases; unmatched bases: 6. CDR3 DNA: TGCAGTGCTGCTCAGGACAGGGGTAATCAGCCCCAGCATTTT. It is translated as CSAAQDRGNQPQHF.

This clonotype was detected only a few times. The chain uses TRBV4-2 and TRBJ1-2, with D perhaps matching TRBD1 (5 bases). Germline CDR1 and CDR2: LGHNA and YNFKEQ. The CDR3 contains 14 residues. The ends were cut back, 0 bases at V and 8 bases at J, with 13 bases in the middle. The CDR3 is CASSQEAPGRGYTF. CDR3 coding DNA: TGTGCCAGCAGCCAAGAGGCGCCAGGGAGGGGCTACACCTTC.

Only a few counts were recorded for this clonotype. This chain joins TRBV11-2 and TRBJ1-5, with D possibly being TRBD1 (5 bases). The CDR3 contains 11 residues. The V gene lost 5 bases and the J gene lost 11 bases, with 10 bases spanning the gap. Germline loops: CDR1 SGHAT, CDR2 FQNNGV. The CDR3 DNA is TGTGCCAGCAGCGGTAGGGGTGCCCAGCATTTT. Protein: CASSGRGAQHF.

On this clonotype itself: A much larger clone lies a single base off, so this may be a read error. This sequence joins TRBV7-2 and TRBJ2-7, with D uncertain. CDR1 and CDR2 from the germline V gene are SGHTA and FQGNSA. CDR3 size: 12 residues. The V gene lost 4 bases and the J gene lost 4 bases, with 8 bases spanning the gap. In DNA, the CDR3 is TGTGCCAGCAGCTCCATGGAATACGAGCAGTACTTC. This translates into CASSSMEYEQYF.

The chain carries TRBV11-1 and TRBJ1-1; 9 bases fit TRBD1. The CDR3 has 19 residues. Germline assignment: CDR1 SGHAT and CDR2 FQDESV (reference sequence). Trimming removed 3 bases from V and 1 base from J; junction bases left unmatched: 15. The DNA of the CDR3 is TGTGCCAGCAGCTTTTCCCGGAACAGGGGGCATGGGAAGAACACTGAAGCTTTCTTT. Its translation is CASSFSRNRGHGKNTEAFF.

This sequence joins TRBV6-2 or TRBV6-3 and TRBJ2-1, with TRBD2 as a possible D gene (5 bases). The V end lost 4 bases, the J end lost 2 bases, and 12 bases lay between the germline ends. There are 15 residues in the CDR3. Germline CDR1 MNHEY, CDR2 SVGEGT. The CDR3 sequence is CASSWQAVTYNEQFF. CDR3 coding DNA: TGTGCCAGCAGTTGGCAAGCGGTCACCTACAATGAGCAGTTCTTC.

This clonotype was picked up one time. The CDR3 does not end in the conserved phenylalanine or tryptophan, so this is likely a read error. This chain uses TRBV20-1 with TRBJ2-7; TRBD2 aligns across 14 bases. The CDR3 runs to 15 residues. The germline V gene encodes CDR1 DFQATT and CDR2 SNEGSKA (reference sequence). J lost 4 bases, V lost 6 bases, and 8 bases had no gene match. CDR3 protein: CSASFGTSGSYEQYL. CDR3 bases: TGCAGTGCGTCCTTCGGGACTAGCGGGAGTTACGAGCAGTACCTC.

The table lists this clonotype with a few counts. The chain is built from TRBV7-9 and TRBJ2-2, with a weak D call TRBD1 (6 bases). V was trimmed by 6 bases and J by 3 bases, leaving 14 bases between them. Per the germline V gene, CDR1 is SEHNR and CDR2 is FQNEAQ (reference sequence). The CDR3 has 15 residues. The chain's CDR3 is CASSNRVVYTGELFF. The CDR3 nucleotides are TGTGCCAGCAGTAACAGGGTGGTTTACACCGGGGAGCTGTTTTTT.

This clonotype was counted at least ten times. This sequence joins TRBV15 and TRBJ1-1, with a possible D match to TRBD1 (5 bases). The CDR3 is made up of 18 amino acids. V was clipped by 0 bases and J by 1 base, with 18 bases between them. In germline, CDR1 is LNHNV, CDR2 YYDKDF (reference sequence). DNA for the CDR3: TGTGCCACCAGCAGAGATTGGGACGGCCGGCCCTGGAACACTGAAGCTTTCTTT. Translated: CATSRDWDGRPWNTEAFF.

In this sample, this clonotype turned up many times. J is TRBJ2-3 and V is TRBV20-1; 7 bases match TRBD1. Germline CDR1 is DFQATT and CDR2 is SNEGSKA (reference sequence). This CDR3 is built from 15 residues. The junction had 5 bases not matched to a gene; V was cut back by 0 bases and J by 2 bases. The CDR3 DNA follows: TGCAGTGCTAGAGACACAGGGGCTGTCACAGATACGCAGTATTTT. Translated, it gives CSARDTGAVTDTQYF.

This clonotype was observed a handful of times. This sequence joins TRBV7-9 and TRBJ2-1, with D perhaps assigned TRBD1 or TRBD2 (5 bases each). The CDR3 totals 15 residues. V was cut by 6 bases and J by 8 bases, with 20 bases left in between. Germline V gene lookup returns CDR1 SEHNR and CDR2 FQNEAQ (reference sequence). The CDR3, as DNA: TGTGCCAGCAGTTTCCGGGACCCTGTTTTCGATGAGCAGTTCTTC. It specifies CASSFRDPVFDEQFF.

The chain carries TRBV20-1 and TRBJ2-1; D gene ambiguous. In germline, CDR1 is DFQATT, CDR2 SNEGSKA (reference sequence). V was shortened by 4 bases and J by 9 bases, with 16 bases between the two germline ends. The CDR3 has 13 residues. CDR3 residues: CSATKDGQVEQFF. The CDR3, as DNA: TGCAGTGCTACAAAGGACGGGCAAGTTGAGCAGTTCTTC.

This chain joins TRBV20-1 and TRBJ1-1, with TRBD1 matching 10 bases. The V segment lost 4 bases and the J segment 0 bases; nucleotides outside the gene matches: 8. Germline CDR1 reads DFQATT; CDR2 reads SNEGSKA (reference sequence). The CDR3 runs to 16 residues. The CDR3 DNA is TGCAGTGCTATCGGGGGACAGGGGTCCATGAACACTGAAGCTTTCTTT. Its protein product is CSAIGGQGSMNTEAFF.

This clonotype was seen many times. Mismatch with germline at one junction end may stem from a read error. The CDR3 protein is CASSLGVNTEAFF. The CDR3 bases are TGTGCCAGCAGCTTAGGGGTGAACACTGAAGCTTTCTTT. The rearrangement joins TRBV5-1 to TRBJ1-1, with D perhaps matching TRBD1 (5 bases). Germline values: CDR1 SGHRS, CDR2 YFSETQ. The CDR3 has 13 amino acids.

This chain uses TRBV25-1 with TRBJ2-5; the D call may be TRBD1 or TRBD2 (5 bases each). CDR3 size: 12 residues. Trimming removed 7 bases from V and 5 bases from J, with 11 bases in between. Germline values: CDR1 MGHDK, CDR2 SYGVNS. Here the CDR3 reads CASMGWGETQYF. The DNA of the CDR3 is TGTGCCAGCATGGGATGGGGGGAGACCCAGTACTTC.

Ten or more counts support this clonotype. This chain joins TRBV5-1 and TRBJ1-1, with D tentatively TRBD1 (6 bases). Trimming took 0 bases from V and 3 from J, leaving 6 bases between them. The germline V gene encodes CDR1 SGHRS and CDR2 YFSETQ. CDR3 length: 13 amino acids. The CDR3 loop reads CASSLAGDTEAFF. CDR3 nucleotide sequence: TGCGCCAGCAGCTTGGCAGGGGACACTGAAGCTTTCTTT. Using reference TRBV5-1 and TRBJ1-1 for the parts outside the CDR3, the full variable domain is KAGVTQTPRYLIKTRGQQVTLSCSPISGHRSVSWYQQTPGQGLQFLFEYFSETQRNKGNFPGRFSGRQFSNSRSEMNVSTLELGDSALYLCASSLAGDTEAFFGQGTRLTVV.

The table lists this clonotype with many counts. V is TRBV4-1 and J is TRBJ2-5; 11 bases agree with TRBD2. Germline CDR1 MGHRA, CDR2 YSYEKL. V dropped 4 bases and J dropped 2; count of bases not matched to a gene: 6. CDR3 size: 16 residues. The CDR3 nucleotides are TGCGCCAGCAGCCCCATGGGACTAGCGGAACAAGAGACCCAGTACTTC. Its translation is CASSPMGLAEQETQYF.